This TCR beta chain was recorded in a study of shared clonotypes between healthy human individuals. The overall study: The study used three CD4 naive, three CD4 memory, two CD8 naive and one CD8 memory plate per donor. Whole-study results and caveats: Non-shared clonotypes had lower generation probabilities than those shared by all four donors. Inspection by rarefaction showed sorted-subset sequencing to be incomplete despite large depth.

Concerning this clone: Its antigen is as yet unknown.

The method was immunoSEQ multiplex PCR; TCRdb's version includes in-frame clones alone and lacks a portion of them. The sample lists 2 million to 2.5 million clones; 90% to 95% were seen once. This clonotype was sampled from a man aged 18 to 35 in good health. Material: naive CD4+ T cells sorted from blood. Stated subset: CD45RA+ positively selected.

CDR3 region: CASSLNQVDGYTF. CDR3 in DNA: TGTGCCAGCAGCTTAAACCAGGTTGACGGCTACACCTTC. The chain is built from TRBV7-9 and TRBJ1-2; D is ambiguous. In germline, CDR1 is SEHNR, CDR2 FQNEAQ (reference sequence). The CDR3 is made up of 13 amino acids. V was cut by 2 bases and J by 8 bases, with 12 bases left in between.